One sample yielded the 16 T cell receptor beta chains listed below, sequenced in a study of T cells in women clearing cervical HPV infection. The method was immunoSEQ multiplex PCR; TCRdb's version includes in-frame clones alone and lacks a portion of them. Its clone listing holds 22,000 or so clones. The sequenced sample consisted of blood buffy coat. The receptors stem from a woman aged 18-69 years with a cervical HPV16 infection that either progressed to CIN3+ or cleared (not recorded which).

Turning to this clone: Coverage ceases 3 residues before the CDR3 finishes, and the germline J gene fills in the end. The rearrangement links TRBV7-9 to TRBJ1-2; 8 positions match TRBD1. The CDR3 spans 15 residues. Per germline, CDR1 SEHNR and CDR2 FQNEAQ (reference sequence). CDR3 DNA, as far as it was read: TGTGCCAGCAGCCAACCAGGGGGCGATGGCAATGAC. Its translation is CASSQPGGDGND. The full CDR3 is CASSQPGGDGNDYTF.

On this clone: The CDR3 goes on 3 residues after the read ends, and that part is filled in from the germline J gene. This rearrangement joins TRBV9 to TRBJ1-2; D is unclear. Trimming cost V 0 bases and J 2 bases, with 11 bases left between them. CDR3 size: 15 residues. The germline V gene has CDR1 SGDLS and CDR2 YYNGEE. The CDR3 sequence is CASSVDSRNNYGYTF. Partial CDR3 DNA: TGTGCCAGCAGCGTAGACAGCAGGAACAACTATGGC.

Note on this clone: The read terminates 3 residues ahead of where the CDR3 ends, so the germline J gene completes it. This rearrangement joins TRBV7-3 to TRBJ2-3; D is uncertain. The CDR3 length is 13 residues. Germline-derived CDR1 and CDR2 are SGHTA and FQGTGA. Trimming took 2 bases from V and 1 from J, leaving 4 bases between them. The CDR3 loop is CASSLQGTDTQYF. The sequenced CDR3 bases are TGTGCCAGCAGCTTACAGGGCACAGATACG.

About this clone itself: The CDR3 goes on 3 residues after the read ends, and that part is filled in from the germline J gene. The V and J genes are TRBV29-1 and TRBJ2-7; D is possibly TRBD2 (6 bases). CDR1 is SQVTM, CDR2 ANQGSEA, per germline. Trimming cost V 2 bases and J 5 bases, with 16 bases left between them. The CDR3 contains 14 residues. CDR3 DNA (partial): TGCAGCGTTGAAAGGACCGGGGAGGTCGACGAG. Translated: CSVERTGEVDE. The whole CDR3 reads CSVERTGEVDEQYF.

The CDR3 reads CASSRPGQPQETQYF. CDR3 DNA (partial): TGTGCCAGCAGTCGTCCGGGACAGCCACAAGAGACC. This chain uses TRBV6-2 or TRBV6-3 with TRBJ2-5; 7 bases agree with TRBD1. The read finishes 3 residues shy of the CDR3 end, and the germline J gene is used to complete it. This CDR3 is built from 15 residues. Germline V gene lookup returns CDR1 MNHEY and CDR2 SVGEGT. V shed 5 bases and J 2 bases; nucleotides not matched to a gene: 8.

Points on this clone: The read falls 3 residues short of the CDR3 end, and the missing part is taken from the germline J gene. Other DNA sequences from this sample encode an identical CDR3 as well. The chain couples TRBV7-2 to TRBJ1-2; D might be TRBD1 (5 bases). CDR3 length: 14 residues. V was cut by 6 bases and J by 2 bases, with 13 bases left in between. Germline CDR1 and CDR2: SGHTA and FQGNSA. The CDR3 reads CASSPGQTNYGYTF. The CDR3 DNA, read in part, is TGTGCCAGCAGTCCCGGACAAACGAACTATGGC.

To note about this clone: The read is 3 residues too short to cover the CDR3 end, so that end is filled in from the germline J gene. The chain employs TRBV2 and TRBJ2-5, with D possibly matching TRBD1 (5 bases). Trimming removed 6 bases from V and 4 bases from J, with 21 bases in between. Germline V gives CDR1 SNHLY, CDR2 FYNNEI. This CDR3 is built from 16 residues. CDR3: CASSASMPQGGETQYF. The part of the CDR3 DNA that was read is TGTGCCAGCAGCGCGTCAATGCCGCAGGGCGGAGAGACC.

Turning to this clone: The DNA ends 3 residues before the CDR3 does, and the rest of the CDR3 is filled in from the germline J gene. This chain connects TRBV11-2 to TRBJ2-5; D uncertain. Trimming cost V 5 bases and J 2 bases, with 9 bases left between them. This CDR3 contains 13 residues. Germline V gene sequence: CDR1 SGHAT, CDR2 FQNNGV. CDR3: CASSPGSQETQYF. CDR3 bases read: TGTGCCAGCAGCCCCGGTAGTCAAGAGACC.

Regarding this clone: The DNA ends 3 residues before the CDR3 does, and the rest of the CDR3 is filled in from the germline J gene. V and J are TRBV10-1 and TRBJ2-1; perhaps TRBD2 as D (6 bases). Germline CDR1 WNHNN, CDR2 SYGVQD (reference sequence). The CDR3 totals 16 residues. V was cut by 0 bases and J by 5 bases, with 14 bases left in between. CDR3 protein: CASSESLWGDDNEQFF. The CDR3 bases that were read are TGCGCCAGCAGTGAGTCTTTATGGGGGGACGACAATGAG.

As for this clone: Read sequence stops 3 residues before the CDR3 end, and the germline J gene provides the missing end. The gene calls are TRBV5-4 and TRBJ2-5, with unresolved D. The V end lost 4 bases, the J end lost 0 bases, and 13 bases lay between the germline ends. The CDR3 is 15 amino acids. Per the germline V gene, CDR1 is SGHNT and CDR2 is YYREEE (reference sequence). Partial CDR3 DNA: TGTGCCAGCAGCCCGCCCCCGGGTAACCAAGAGACC. Translation: CASSPPPGNQET. The CDR3 in full is CASSPPPGNQETQYF.

Regarding this clone: The sequence runs out 3 residues before the end of the CDR3; the remainder is reconstructed from the germline J gene. This sequence joins TRBV6-4 and TRBJ2-1, with 8 nucleotides matching TRBD2. From germline, CDR1 is MRHNA and CDR2 SNTAGT. The length of the CDR3 is 16 residues. J gave up 0 bases and V 2 bases, and 3 bases lay outside the gene matches. The sequenced part of the CDR3 DNA is TGTGCCAGCAGTGACCTAGCGGGTAACTCCTACAATGAG. This sequence encodes CASSDLAGNSYNE. The full-length CDR3 reads as CASSDLAGNSYNEQFF.

A word on this clone: The CDR3 end is not reached by the read, which stops 3 residues before it; the germline J gene fills it in. V and J are TRBV20-1 and TRBJ1-6; D possibly corresponds to TRBD1 (6 bases). This CDR3 region has 16 residues. CDR1 is DFQATT and CDR2 is SNEGSKA in the germline V gene (reference sequence). Trimming stripped 2 bases from V and 7 bases from J, with 18 bases between. The sequenced part of the CDR3 DNA is TGCAGTGCTAGACCCGCGGGGGCCAAGGAGAATTCACCC. Translation gives CSARPAGAKENSP. The whole CDR3 reads CSARPAGAKENSPLHF.

Remarks on this clone: One end of the junction fails to match germline, which may point to a read error. With the read ending 3 residues before the CDR3 end, the germline J gene is used to fill in that end. The chain joins TRBV5-1 to TRBJ1-1; 7 bases line up with TRBD1. The germline V gene has CDR1 SGHRS and CDR2 YFSETQ. The CDR3 sequence is 16 residues long. The CDR3 loop is CVSSREGAWGNTEAFF. The sequenced CDR3 bases are TGCGTCAGCAGCCGAGAGGGGGCTTGGGGGAACACTGAA.

In regard to this clone: The read stops 3 residues short of the end of the CDR3; the missing end is completed from the germline J gene. The rearrangement joins TRBV18 to TRBJ1-6, with a tentative D call TRBD1 (6 bases). Trimming stripped 2 bases from V and 9 bases from J, with 14 bases between. This CDR3 is 15 amino acids long. Looked up from germline, CDR1 is KGHSH and CDR2 is LQKENI. The part of the CDR3 DNA that was read is TGTGCCAGCTCACCAACGGGACATGGAGGTTCACCC. It yields the protein CASSPTGHGGSP. The full CDR3 sequence reads CASSPTGHGGSPLHF.

Notes on this clone: With the read ending 3 residues before the CDR3 end, the germline J gene is used to fill in that end. The chain uses TRBV2 and TRBJ1-1; D uncertain. V lost 6 bases to trimming and J lost 5 bases, with 16 bases between them. The CDR3 extends over 14 amino acids. In germline, CDR1 is SNHLY, CDR2 FYNNEI. The part of the CDR3 DNA that was read is TGTGCCAGCAGCGAGATGACACACCCAACTGAA. This codes for CASSEMTHPTE. The CDR3 in full is CASSEMTHPTEAFF.

A word on this clone: The read terminates 3 residues before the CDR3 end, so the remaining end is supplied by the germline J gene. V and J are TRBV29-1 and TRBJ1-3; 12 positions match TRBD1. The germline CDR1 and CDR2 sequences are SQVTM and ANQGSEA. The CDR3 consists of 15 residues. With V trimmed by 6 bases and J by 3 bases, 6 bases remained unmatched. The CDR3 loop reads CSVTRDRGLGNTIYF. CDR3 bases read: TGCAGCGTAACCCGGGACAGGGGGCTTGGAAACACC.